The clone carrying this T cell receptor beta chain was seen once. The entry originates in a study of blood T cell repertoires in COVID-19. On the study more broadly: Samples representing acute and convalescent COVID-19 were sourced from the United States, Italy and Spain. T cells, B-cell-depleted T cells, or PBMCs provided the cDNA or gDNA that served as material.

Germline V gene data show CDR1 as MDHEN and CDR2 as SYDVKM. CDR3 size: 12 residues. Original analysis: Estimated nucleated cell counts came from reference gene primer amplification. Profiling relied on immunoSEQ multiplex PCR, and the TCRdb table lists in-frame clones only, not all of them. Clonal size and the V and J genes are those of that table, whereas D and trimming came from the DNA. The data contain a few hundred thousand clones, around 84% of them singletons. Sequencing used peripheral blood. The gene calls are TRBV28 and TRBJ1-2; D remains unclear. The clonotype was recovered from a man aged 30 to 45 with active or convalescent COVID-19. CDR3 in amino acids: CKAGEVQYGYTF. The CDR3 DNA reads TGTAAAGCAGGTGAAGTTCAGTATGGCTACACCTTC.